The following is a T cell receptor beta chain sequence with its context. The antigen is not known. The entry originates in a study of radiation and T cells in renal cell carcinoma. Overall study findings and caveats: From baseline, blood top tumor clonotypes peaked at 2 weeks post-radiation. Baseline intratumoral clonotype presence is unknown without pretreatment biopsies.

Per the germline V gene, CDR1 is SGHDN and CDR2 is FVKESK. CDR3 length: 17 residues. After removal of 3 bases from V and 9 bases from J, the junction contained 11 bases not matched to a gene. Regarding time point: blood 4 weeks post-SBRT, at nephrectomy. Treatment defined: 15 Gy SBRT to primary tumor, nephrectomy 4 weeks later. Nephrectomy followed 15 Gy stereotactic body radiation by 4 weeks. The data were produced by immunoSEQ multiplex PCR, yet TCRdb's version contains in-frame clones alone and is incomplete. The table records 50,000 to 65,000 clones, about three quarters of them present only once.

The receptor was isolated from a man in his 60s with renal cell carcinoma. The starting material was blood, obtained from a patient whose treatment included radiotherapy and nephrectomy. The genes are TRBV14 and TRBJ2-1; the match to TRBD2 covers 13 bases. The CDR3 reads CASSQALGLAGFGEQFF. The CDR3 DNA reads as TGTGCCAGCAGCCAGGCATTGGGACTAGCGGGGTTCGGTGAGCAGTTCTTC.